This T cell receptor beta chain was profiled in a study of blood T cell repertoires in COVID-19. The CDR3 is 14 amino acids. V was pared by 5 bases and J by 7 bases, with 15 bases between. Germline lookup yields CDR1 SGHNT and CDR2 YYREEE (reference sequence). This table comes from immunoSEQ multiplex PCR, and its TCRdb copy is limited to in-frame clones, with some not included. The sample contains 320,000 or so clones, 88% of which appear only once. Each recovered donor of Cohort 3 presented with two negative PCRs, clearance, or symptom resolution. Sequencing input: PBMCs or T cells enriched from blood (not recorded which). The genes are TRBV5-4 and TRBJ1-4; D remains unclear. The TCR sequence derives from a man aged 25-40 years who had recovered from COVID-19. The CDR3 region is CASSVDGRGEKLFF. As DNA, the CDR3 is TGTGCCAGCAGTGTGGATGGCCGCGGTGAAAAACTGTTTTTT.